The entry that follows covers one T cell receptor beta chain sequence. Its specific antigen is unknown. Given a much more abundant clone one base away, this may be a read error. The TCR beta CDR3 regions were amplified from the RNA transcripts. The first round of RT-PCR for the TCR CDR3 was performed with the HTBI primer set and the Qiagen OneStep RT-PCR kit. Libraries were constructed in a second round of multiplex PCR, after which size selection and purification were performed. The libraries were sequenced on an Illumina HiSeq2000 using paired-end 100 bp reads. On the study's bioinformatics: SOAPnuke was used to process the raw data, removing reads that contained adapters or uncalled bases, had a mean Phred below 15, or lacked an exact match to the constant primer or identifier. COPE v1.2.5 was used to merge the high-quality paired reads, and each unique nucleotide sequence was defined as a clonotype. MiTCR v1.1 was used to align the clonotypes against IMGT TRBV, TRBD and TRBJ reference segments. The analysis was restricted to V-J combinations with a frequency above 0.0001, which together covered roughly 99% of the repertoires. A TCS score was defined as the ratio between F50 (clonal expansion) and ExV (chaos), using BLOSUM62-based TCRdist between CDR3 peptides within each V-J. Welch's t-statistics and random forest reduced just over 500 V-J features to under 15, which were used in a naive Bayes classifier (R e1071). The raw public reads went through TCRdb reprocessing: fastp at Q25, MiXCR clone calling, in-frame beta chains kept. Merged by CDR3 protein, the rows form single entries marked with the most common genes and DNA. The V and J calls reflect TCRdb's pipeline rather than the authors' work. Counted in this sample were 600,000 or so distinct CDR3 sequences; approximately 14% of them appeared once. The top ten clonotypes cover roughly 7.1% of the sample.

In the ophthalmopathy patients, disease was moderately to severely active, with a Clinical Activity Score of 3 or more, a NOSPECS grade of 4 or more, and a duration of less than 3 months. Patients with uncontrolled infections, other autoimmune diseases, pregnancy or lactation were excluded. Diagnoses were based on clinical symptoms, serum thyroxine and TRAb, thyroid ultrasound and orbital computed tomography. Ficoll-Paque density gradient centrifugation was used to isolate PBMCs from around 9.1 ml of fresh peripheral blood. Total RNA was extracted using Trizol reagent, and RNA quality was assessed on an Agilent 2100 Bioanalyzer. This sample stems from a study of T cells in Graves' hyperthyroidism and ophthalmopathy (dated by TCRdb to about 2019). Some background on the complete study: Peripheral blood was collected at initial diagnosis, before any treatment. To identify distinguishing TCR V-J signatures, a discovery cohort of about 100 patients was used, comprising roughly 45 with Graves' ophthalmopathy and 57 with stable Graves' hyperthyroidism. Whether ophthalmopathy could be predicted prospectively was tested in an independent validation cohort made up of roughly 19 hyperthyroidism patients plus 17 patients who later progressed to ophthalmopathy. The roughly 90 discovery patients were divided at random into training and test sets in a 7:3 ratio. The study also compared thyroid tissue and blood T-cell repertoires from several Graves' hyperthyroidism patients. Following sampling, methimazole starting at 30 mg daily was given to hyperthyroidism patients, and high-dose intravenous methylprednisolone was given to ophthalmopathy patients. According to the paper, TCR Vbeta CDR3 sequencing was carried out on about 140 peripheral blood samples, which came from fewer than 50 ophthalmopathy, 75 to 80 hyperthyroidism and approximately 17 progressor patients.

Counted from cysteine to phenylalanine, this CDR3 has 18 amino acids. Left in the record is the CDR3 DNA by itself, 54 bases read in frame from the first base. The germline V gene provides CDR1 MDHEN and CDR2 SYDVKM. Results the study describes overall, beyond this receptor: No statistical method was used to set the sample size in advance, and investigators knew the group allocation. Ophthalmopathy was separated from stable hyperthyroidism by a 13 V-J signature model, with over 85% sensitivity and roughly 81% specificity obtained in cross-validation and 80%/75% obtained in testing. Most expanded thyroid clonotypes (frequency above 0.001) were also detected in blood, suggesting blood repertoires may reflect thyroid immune responses. In validation, the model predicted progression to ophthalmopathy a median of about 5.9 months before onset, with over 55% sensitivity and about 72% specificity.

The chain is assembled from TRBV28 and TRBJ2-6; D gene: possibly TRBD1, on 6 matching bases. Sequencing input: blood. The TCR was taken from a woman in her late teens or twenties with Graves' ophthalmopathy. The nucleotides are TGTGCCAGCAGTTTAACCGGGACACCGAGCTCTGGGGCCAACGCCCTGACTTTC. This codes for CASSLTGTPSSGANALTF.